This TCR beta chain was observed in a study of shared clonotypes between healthy human individuals. The data were produced by immunoSEQ multiplex PCR, yet TCRdb's version contains in-frame clones alone and is incomplete. The data hold 650,000 to 800,000 clones, with around 77% observed a single time. This clone was observed a few times. This sample includes further DNA sequences coding for the same CDR3. V lost 1 base, J lost 5 bases, and 11 bases lay in between. The CDR3 runs 15 residues. Germline V gives CDR1 LGHNA, CDR2 YNFKEQ. Sequenced input: memory CD4+ T cells sorted from blood. The subset was: CD45RA-negative fraction. The chain employs TRBV4-2 and TRBJ1-4; D might be TRBD1 (6 bases). This sequence originates from a woman aged 25-40 years in good health. CDR3 in DNA: TGTGCCAGCAGCCAAGCGGACAGAGACAATGAAAAACTGTTTTTT. Translating gives CASSQADRDNEKLFF.